The 26 T cell receptor beta chains below were found in one sample sequenced in a study of cytomegalovirus exposure and HLA in healthy donors. Researchers ran the PCR with 60 Vbeta and 13 Jbeta primers. Measured with immunoSEQ multiplex PCR; TCRdb has only the in-frame clones, and not every one. The table includes over 100,000 clones, about four fifths detected once. The sequenced material came from PBMCs. The receptors here all came from a man aged 30-40 years in good health and CMV-seronegative.

The genes are TRBV5-6 and TRBJ1-6, with no clear D. CDR1 and CDR2 from the germline V gene are SGHDT and YYEEEE. V shed 4 bases and J shed 5 bases, with 16 bases lying between them. This CDR3 region has 16 residues. Here the CDR3 DNA reads TGTGCCAGCAGCAATGAAAGAAGAGGGCATAATTCACCCCTCCACTTT. This codes for CASSNERRGHNSPLHF.

This clone was observed a handful of times. CDR3 region: CSVEGSGAYNEQFF. The CDR3, as DNA: TGCAGCGTTGAAGGGTCAGGGGCCTACAATGAGCAGTTCTTC. The rearrangement links TRBV29-1 to TRBJ2-1, with TRBD1 as a possible D gene (6 bases). V shed 1 base and J shed 2 bases, with 9 bases lying between them. CDR1 and CDR2 (germline): SQVTM, ANQGSEA. This CDR3 spans 14 amino acids.

V gene TRBV14 combines with J gene TRBJ2-5, with TRBD2 matching over 14 bases. V shed 4 bases and J 5 bases; nucleotides not matched to a gene: 9. CDR1 and CDR2 from the germline V gene are SGHDN and FVKESK. The CDR3 covers 17 residues. CDR3 coding DNA: TGTGCCAGCAGCCTCACACTGGGACTAGCGGGGGACGAGACCCAGTACTTC. It codes for CASSLTLGLAGDETQYF.

The chain is built from TRBV28 and TRBJ2-5; D perhaps matches TRBD2 (5 bases). V shed 5 bases and J shed 5 bases, with 15 bases lying between them. This CDR3 is 14 amino acids long. Germline CDR1 and CDR2: MDHEN and SYDVKM. The CDR3 DNA follows: TGTGCCAGCAGTCAAACGAGGGTAGGGGAGACCCAGTACTTC. It is translated as CASSQTRVGETQYF.

The chain uses TRBV7-6 and TRBJ2-1, with D possibly TRBD2 on 5 matching bases. Germline V CDR1 and CDR2: SGHVS, FNYEAQ. This CDR3 region has 17 residues. Trimming stripped 1 base from V and 0 bases from J, with 13 bases between. CDR3 region: CASSLVASSFSYNEQFF. The CDR3 nucleotides are TGTGCCAGCAGCTTAGTGGCTAGCAGTTTCTCCTACAATGAGCAGTTCTTC.

V usage is TRBV15 and J usage is TRBJ2-5; 7 bases fit TRBD1. CDR3 size: 15 residues. The V gene end was trimmed by 5 bases and the J gene end by 5 bases; junction bases not matched to a gene: 11. Germline CDR1 reads LNHNV; CDR2 reads YYDKDF (reference sequence). CDR3 loop: CATSGHRGRSETQYF. Written as DNA, the CDR3 is TGTGCCACCAGCGGACACAGGGGCAGGAGCGAGACCCAGTACTTC.

This clone has just one count. This chain connects TRBV7-9 to TRBJ1-6; 7 nucleotides align to TRBD1. Looked up from germline, CDR1 is SEHNR and CDR2 is FQNEAQ (reference sequence). After removal of 2 bases from V and 10 bases from J, the junction contained 2 bases not matched to a gene. The CDR3 sequence is 13 residues long. The CDR3 coding sequence is TGTGCCAGCAGCTTACTACAGGGGTCACCCCTCCACTTT. Protein sequence: CASSLLQGSPLHF.

V usage is TRBV5-4 and J usage is TRBJ2-2; no definite D call. Germline V gene data show CDR1 as SGHNT and CDR2 as YYREEE (reference sequence). This CDR3 is built from 15 residues. With 0 bases removed from V and 0 bases from J, the gap between germline ends came to 6 bases. The CDR3 region has the DNA TGTGCCAGCAGCTTGGCCAGCGCGAACACCGGGGAGCTGTTTTTT. Protein product: CASSLASANTGELFF.

The V call is TRBV6-6, the J call TRBJ1-2; D is perhaps TRBD1 (6 bases). V was cut by 0 bases and J by 4 bases, with 6 bases left in between. The CDR3 covers 13 residues. Germline V gene sequence: CDR1 MNHNY, CDR2 SVGAGI (reference sequence). The CDR3 protein is CASSYSDSYGYTF. CDR3 coding DNA: TGTGCCAGCAGTTACTCGGACAGCTATGGCTACACCTTC.

V gene TRBV29-1 combines with J gene TRBJ2-1, with D perhaps matching TRBD1 (6 bases). With 6 bases removed from V and 1 base from J, the gap between germline ends came to 13 bases. Germline V gene sequence: CDR1 SQVTM, CDR2 ANQGSEA. There are 14 residues in the CDR3. The CDR3 region has the DNA TGCAGCGTCGACCGACAGGTTTCCTACAATGAGCAGTTCTTC. Its protein product is CSVDRQVSYNEQFF.

This chain uses TRBV29-1 with TRBJ2-7, with D perhaps TRBD2 (6 bases). The CDR3 loop spans 13 amino acids. Looked up from germline, CDR1 is SQVTM and CDR2 is ANQGSEA. V dropped 4 bases and J dropped 2 bases, with 12 bases sitting between them. In DNA form, the CDR3 reads TGCAGCGTTGGTCGGCGACTAGCCTACGAGCAGTACTTC. Translating it yields CSVGRRLAYEQYF.

V gene TRBV6-5 combines with J gene TRBJ2-5; TRBD1 agrees at 10 bases. Germline CDR1 reads MNHEY; CDR2 reads SVGAGI. V gave up 6 bases and J gave up 5 bases; unmatched junction bases: 6. CDR3 length: 14 amino acids. CDR3 region: CASRGQGWGETQYF. As DNA, the CDR3 is TGTGCCAGCAGGGGACAGGGGTGGGGGGAGACCCAGTACTTC.

V usage is TRBV9 and J usage is TRBJ2-1, with 13 bases aligning to TRBD2. CDR1 and CDR2 (germline): SGDLS, YYNGEE. V trimming: 3 bases; J trimming: 3 bases; junction bases outside the gene matches: 12. The CDR3 runs to 19 residues. For the CDR3, the DNA is TGTGCCAGCAGCGCGCCGAGAGTAACTAGCGGGAGGGACTACAATGAGCAGTTCTTC. Amino acids: CASSAPRVTSGRDYNEQFF.

The chain carries TRBV28 and TRBJ1-4; TRBD1 aligns across 8 bases. The J segment lost 4 bases and the V segment lost 8 bases, leaving 9 bases of the junction unmatched. Germline V gene sequence: CDR1 MDHEN, CDR2 SYDVKM. CDR3 length equals 15 residues. DNA of the CDR3: TGTGCCAGCGGGACAGGCGGTGACGGTAATGAAAAACTGTTTTTT. This encodes CASGTGGDGNEKLFF.

This clone was picked up one time. The chain joins TRBV5-1 to TRBJ2-5; 7 nucleotides align to TRBD2. The CDR3 consists of 15 residues. V was clipped by 2 bases and J by 0 bases; unmatched bases: 4. Germline V gives CDR1 SGHRS, CDR2 YFSETQ. The CDR3 spells CASSFLAENQETQYF. In nucleotides, the CDR3 is TGCGCCAGCAGCTTCCTAGCGGAAAACCAAGAGACCCAGTACTTC.

The rearrangement links TRBV11-2 to TRBJ2-5; 9 positions match TRBD1. The end of the DNA is better explained by TRBJ2-7, so the J call may be wrong. CDR1 and CDR2 (germline): SGHAT, FQNNGV. CDR3 length: 14 residues. The CDR3 bases are TGTGCCAGCAGCTTAGGCGGGACAGGGTACGAGCAGTACTTC. Protein: CASSLGGTGYEQYF.

The chain recombines TRBV5-6 with TRBJ1-2; D ambiguous. Per germline, CDR1 SGHDT and CDR2 YYEEEE. V was clipped by 6 bases and J by 0 bases, with 15 bases between them. This CDR3 is 15 amino acids long. CDR3 DNA sequence: TGTGCCAGCATCACTAGATCCGGGACTAACTATGGCTACACCTTC. This translates into CASITRSGTNYGYTF.

This chain joins TRBV2 and TRBJ1-2, with D perhaps matching TRBD1 (5 bases). V lost 3 bases and J 4 bases, leaving 18 bases between the germline ends. The CDR3 has 16 residues. Germline V CDR1 and CDR2: SNHLY, FYNNEI. The CDR3 spells CASSDQGGAAFYGYTF. In DNA, the CDR3 is TGTGCCAGCAGTGATCAGGGAGGGGCGGCCTTCTATGGCTACACCTTC. The full variable domain, its missing parts supplied by reference TRBV2 and TRBJ1-2, is EPEVTQTPSHQVTQMGQEVILRCVPISNHLYFYWYRQILGQKVEFLVSFYNNEISEKSEIFDDQFSVERPDGSNFTLKIRSTKLEDSAMYFCASSDQGGAAFYGYTFGSGTRLTVV.

This clone came up a few times. A read error may account for a junction end that differs from germline. Other nucleotide sequences in the sample specify the same CDR3. The chain carries TRBV7-2 and TRBJ1-6; 8 bases fit TRBD1. Germline CDR1 SGHTA, CDR2 FQGNSA. CDR3 length: 15 amino acids. CDR3 region: CASSLLGQANSPLHF. DNA of the CDR3: TGTGCCAGCAGCTTATTGGGACAGGCAAATTCGCCCCTCCACTTT. Filled out from reference TRBV7-2 and TRBJ1-6, the complete variable domain reads GAGVSQSPSNKVTEKGKDVELRCDPISGHTALYWYRQSLGQGLEFLIYFQGNSAPDKSGLPSDRFSAERTGGSVSTLTIQRTQQEDSAVYLCASSLLGQANSPLHFGNGTRLTVT.

This chain uses TRBV2 with TRBJ1-2; no definite D call. V shed 1 base and J shed 3 bases, with 15 bases lying between them. The germline V gene encodes CDR1 SNHLY and CDR2 FYNNEI. The CDR3 spans 16 residues. CDR3 sequence: CASSEVRVDTYYGYTF. As DNA, the CDR3 is TGTGCCAGCAGTGAAGTCCGTGTCGACACCTACTATGGCTACACCTTC.

The CDR3 sequence: CASSRPHPGQLYNEQFF. CDR3 nucleotides: TGTGCCAGCAGCCGACCCCATCCGGGACAGTTATACAATGAGCAGTTCTTC. The chain joins TRBV7-6 to TRBJ2-1; TRBD1 aligns across 7 bases. V lost 5 bases to trimming and J lost 4 bases; unmatched junction nucleotides: 14. Looked up from germline, CDR1 is SGHVS and CDR2 is FNYEAQ. This CDR3 comprises 17 residues.

This clone has more than one count but fewer than ten. The gene calls are TRBV30 and TRBJ1-2, with D perhaps TRBD1 (5 bases). Germline lookup yields CDR1 GTSNPN and CDR2 SVGIG (reference sequence). V was pared by 2 bases and J by 3 bases, with 7 bases between. This CDR3 has 12 residues. This CDR3 is CAWSLGDYGYTF. CDR3 nucleotide sequence: TGTGCCTGGAGTTTAGGGGACTATGGCTACACCTTC.

The chain recombines TRBV6-6 with TRBJ1-1; a possible D gene is TRBD1 (5 bases). V shed 5 bases and J shed 1 base, with 8 bases lying between them. The CDR3 runs to 13 residues. CDR1 MNHNY and CDR2 SVGAGI come from the germline V gene (reference sequence). CDR3 region: CASSNDRNTEAFF. The CDR3, as DNA: TGTGCCAGCAGTAACGACAGGAACACTGAAGCTTTCTTT.

This rearrangement joins TRBV5-1 to TRBJ1-4; D is undetermined. The V and J ends lost 3 bases and 6 bases respectively, with 9 bases between them. This CDR3 region has 13 residues. The V gene's germline CDR1 is SGHRS and CDR2 YFSETQ. The CDR3 DNA is TGCGCCAGCAGCTCGCTATTTGATGAAAAACTGTTTTTT. Its protein is CASSSLFDEKLFF.

J is TRBJ2-4 and V is TRBV11-2; 13 bases map to TRBD2. The V and J ends lost 2 bases and 6 bases, in that order; junction bases with no gene match: 4. CDR1 SGHAT and CDR2 FQNNGV come from the germline V gene. The length of the CDR3 is 16 residues. The CDR3 sequence is CASSLLRLAGGNIQYF. CDR3 DNA sequence: TGTGCCAGCAGCTTACTTCGACTAGCGGGAGGAAACATTCAGTACTTC. The whole variable domain, remainder taken from reference TRBV11-2 and TRBJ2-4, is EAGVAQSPRYKIIEKRQSVAFWCNPISGHATLYWYQQILGQGPKLLIQFQNNGVVDDSQLPKDRFSAERLKGVDSTLKIQPAKLEDSAVYLCASSLLRLAGGNIQYFGAGTRLSVL.

This chain joins TRBV2 and TRBJ2-5; a possible D gene is TRBD1 (6 bases). This CDR3 is built from 16 residues. Trimming took 5 bases from V and 2 from J, leaving 18 bases between them. Germline V gene sequence: CDR1 SNHLY, CDR2 FYNNEI. This chain's CDR3 is CASSLTRDTKQETQYF. The CDR3 bases are TGTGCCAGCAGTCTCACTCGGGACACTAAACAAGAGACCCAGTACTTC.